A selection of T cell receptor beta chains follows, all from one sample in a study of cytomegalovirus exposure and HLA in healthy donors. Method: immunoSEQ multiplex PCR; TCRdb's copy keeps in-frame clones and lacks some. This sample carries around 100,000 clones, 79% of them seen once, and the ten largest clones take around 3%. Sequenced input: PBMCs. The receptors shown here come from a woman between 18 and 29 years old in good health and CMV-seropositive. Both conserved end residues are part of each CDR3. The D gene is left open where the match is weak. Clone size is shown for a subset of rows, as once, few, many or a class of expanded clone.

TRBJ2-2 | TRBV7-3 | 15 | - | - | TGTGCCAGCAGCTTCGAGCGCCCAATATACGGGGAGCTGTTTTTT | CASSFERPIYGELFF
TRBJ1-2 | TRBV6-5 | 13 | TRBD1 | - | TGTGCCAGCAGTTACAGGACAGGCTATGGCTACACCTTC | CASSYRTGYGYTF
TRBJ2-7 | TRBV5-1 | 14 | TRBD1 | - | TGCGCCAGCAGCTTGGACAGGGGCAGCTACGAGCAGTACTTC | CASSLDRGSYEQYF
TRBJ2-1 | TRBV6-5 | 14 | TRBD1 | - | TGTGCCAGCAGGCTTACAGGGGGTTACAATGAGCAGTTCTTC | CASRLTGGYNEQFF
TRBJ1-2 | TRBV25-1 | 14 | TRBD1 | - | TGTGCCAGCAGTGAAAGGGGGCCTAACTATGGCTACACCTTC | CASSERGPNYGYTF
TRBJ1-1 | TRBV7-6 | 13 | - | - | TGTGCCAGCAGCTTAGGGGGGGACACTGAAGCTTTCTTT | CASSLGGDTEAFF
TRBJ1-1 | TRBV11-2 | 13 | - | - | TGTGCCAGCAGCACGAGGGTGGCCACTGAAGCTTTCTTT | CASSTRVATEAFF
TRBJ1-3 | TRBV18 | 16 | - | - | TGTGCCAGCTCCGCGAATGGACAGCCTTCTGGAAACACCATATATTTT | CASSANGQPSGNTIYF
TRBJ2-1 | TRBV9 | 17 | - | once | TGTGCCAGCAGCGTAGTGGGTCCAGACAGCTCCTACAATGAGCAGTTCTTC | CASSVVGPDSSYNEQFF
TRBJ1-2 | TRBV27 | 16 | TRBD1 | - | TGTGCCAGCAAGGCTTTTACCGGGACAGCCCTCTATGGCTACACCTTC | CASKAFTGTALYGYTF
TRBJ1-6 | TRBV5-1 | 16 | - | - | TGCGCCAGCAGCTTGGTCGGGTCGAGGGCCGATTCACCCCTCCACTTT | CASSLVGSRADSPLHF
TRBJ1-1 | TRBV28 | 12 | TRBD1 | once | TGTGCCACCGTACGAGGGGGCGGTGAAGCTTTCTTT | CATVRGGGEAFF
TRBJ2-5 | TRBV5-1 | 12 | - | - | TGCGCCAGCAGCCGACAGCAAGAGACCCAGTACTTC | CASSRQQETQYF
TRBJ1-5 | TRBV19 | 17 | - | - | TGTGCCAGTAGTATAATTAAGGGGTACGATAGCAATCAGCCCCAGCATTTT | CASSIIKGYDSNQPQHF
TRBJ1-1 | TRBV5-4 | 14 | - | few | TGTGCCAGCAGCTTGGGGCCAGAGAACACTGAAGCTTTCTTT | CASSLGPENTEAFF
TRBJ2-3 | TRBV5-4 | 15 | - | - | TGTGCCAGCAGCTTGTCCGGCCAGGGGGGAGATACGCAGTATTTT | CASSLSGQGGDTQYF
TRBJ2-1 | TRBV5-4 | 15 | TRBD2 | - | TGTGCCAGCAGCTTGGGAATAGCGGGAGGGAGTGAGCAGTTCTTC | CASSLGIAGGSEQFF
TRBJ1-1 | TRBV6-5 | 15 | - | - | TGTGCCAGCAGTTACTTAGGGGAGGGGGGCACTGAAGCTTTCTTT | CASSYLGEGGTEAFF
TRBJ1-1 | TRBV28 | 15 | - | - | TGTGCCAGCACTAACATGGACAGCCCGCGCACTGAAGCTTTCTTT | CASTNMDSPRTEAFF
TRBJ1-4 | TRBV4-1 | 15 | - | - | TGCGCCAGCAGCCAAGAGTGGGGAGTCAATGAAAAACTGTTTTTT | CASSQEWGVNEKLFF
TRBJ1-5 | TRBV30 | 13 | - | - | TGTGCCTGGGACCGGGGATGGGATCAGCCCCAGCATTTT | CAWDRGWDQPQHF
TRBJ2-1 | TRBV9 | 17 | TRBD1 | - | TGTGCCAGCAGCGTAGGAGGGGGCATAGCCTCCTACAATGAGCAGTTCTTC | CASSVGGGIASYNEQFF
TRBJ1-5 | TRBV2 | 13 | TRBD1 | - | TGTGCCAACTCGCAGGGGGAGGACCAGCCCCAGCATTTT | CANSQGEDQPQHF
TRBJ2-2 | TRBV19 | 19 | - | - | TGTGCCAGTGGCACCTACAGGGCACCGTCCTCCCGTAACACCGGGGAGCTGTTTTTT | CASGTYRAPSSRNTGELFF
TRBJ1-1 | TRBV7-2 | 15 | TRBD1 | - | TGTGCCAGCAGCTGGCGACAGGGGAGGGACACTGAAGCTTTCTTT | CASSWRQGRDTEAFF
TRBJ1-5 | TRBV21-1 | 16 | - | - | TGTGCCAGCAGCAAAGCGCGGCAGGGTAGTGATCAGCCCCAGCATTTT | CASSKARQGSDQPQHF
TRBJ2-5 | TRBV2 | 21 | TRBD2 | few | TGTGCCAGCAGTGAAGCGCTTGTTCGGGGACTAGCGGGAGATTCCCAAGAGACCCAGTACTTC | CASSEALVRGLAGDSQETQYF
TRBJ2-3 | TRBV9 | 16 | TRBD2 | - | TGTGCCAGCAGCGTAGGGGGAGGGCCCAGCACAGATACGCAGTATTTT | CASSVGGGPSTDTQYF
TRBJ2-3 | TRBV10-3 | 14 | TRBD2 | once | TGTGCCATCAGCGAGGGGACTATTGTAAATACGCAGTATTTT | CAISEGTIVNTQYF
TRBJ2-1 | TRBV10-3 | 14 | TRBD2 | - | TGTGCCATCAGTGTCCCTAGCGGATACAATGAGCAGTTCTTC | CAISVPSGYNEQFF
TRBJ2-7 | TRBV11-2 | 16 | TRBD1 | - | TGTGCCAGCAGCTCCCTTTCCGGGACAGGGGTTGGCGAGCAGTACTTC | CASSSLSGTGVGEQYF
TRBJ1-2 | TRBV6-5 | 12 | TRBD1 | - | TGTGCCAGCAGGACAGGGAACTATGGCTACACCTTC | CASRTGNYGYTF
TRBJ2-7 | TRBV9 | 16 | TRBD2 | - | TGTGCCAGCAGCCCGACCGGGACTAGCGGCTTCTACGAGCAGTACTTC | CASSPTGTSGFYEQYF
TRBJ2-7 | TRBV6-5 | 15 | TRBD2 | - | TGTGCCAGCAGAAGACTAGCGGGGGCCTCCTACGAGCAGTACTTC | CASRRLAGASYEQYF
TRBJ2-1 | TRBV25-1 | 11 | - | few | TGTGCCAGCAGTGAATCACACACGCAGTTCTTC | CASSESHTQFF
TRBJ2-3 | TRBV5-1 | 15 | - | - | TGCGCCAGCAGCGTACAGGGCCATAGCACAGATACGCAGTATTTT | CASSVQGHSTDTQYF
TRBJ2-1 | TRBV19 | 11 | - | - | TGTGCCAGTAGTATCCTCAATGAGCAGTTCTTC | CASSILNEQFF